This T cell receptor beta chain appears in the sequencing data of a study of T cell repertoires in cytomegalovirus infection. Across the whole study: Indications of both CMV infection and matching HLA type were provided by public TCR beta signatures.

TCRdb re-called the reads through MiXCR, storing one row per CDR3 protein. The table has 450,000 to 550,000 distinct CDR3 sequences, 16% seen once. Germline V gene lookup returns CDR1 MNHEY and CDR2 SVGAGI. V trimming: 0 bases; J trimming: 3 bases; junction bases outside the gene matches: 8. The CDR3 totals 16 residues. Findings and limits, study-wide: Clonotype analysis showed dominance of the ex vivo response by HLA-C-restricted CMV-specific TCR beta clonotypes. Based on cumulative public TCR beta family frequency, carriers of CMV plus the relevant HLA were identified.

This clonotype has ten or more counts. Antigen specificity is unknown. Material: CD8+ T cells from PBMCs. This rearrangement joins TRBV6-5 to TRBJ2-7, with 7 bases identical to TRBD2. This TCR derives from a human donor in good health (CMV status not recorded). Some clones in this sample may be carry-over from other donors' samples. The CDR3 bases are TGTGCCAGCAGTTACTCGGCGGGGGAAAAAAACTACGAGCAGTACTTC. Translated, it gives CASSYSAGEKNYEQYF.